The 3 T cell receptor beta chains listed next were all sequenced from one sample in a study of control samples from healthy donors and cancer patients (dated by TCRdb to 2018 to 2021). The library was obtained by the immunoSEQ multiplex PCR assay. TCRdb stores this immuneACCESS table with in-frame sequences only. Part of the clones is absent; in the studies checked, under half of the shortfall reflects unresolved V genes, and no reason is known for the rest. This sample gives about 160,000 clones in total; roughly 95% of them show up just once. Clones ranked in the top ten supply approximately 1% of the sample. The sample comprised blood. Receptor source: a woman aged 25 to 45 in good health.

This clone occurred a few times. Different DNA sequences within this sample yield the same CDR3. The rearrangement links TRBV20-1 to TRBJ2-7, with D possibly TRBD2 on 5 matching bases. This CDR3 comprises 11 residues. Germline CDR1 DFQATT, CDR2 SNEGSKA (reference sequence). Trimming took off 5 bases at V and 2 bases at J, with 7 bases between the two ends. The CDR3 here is CSARGPYEQYF. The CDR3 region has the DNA TGCAGTGCTCGGGGTCCCTACGAGCAGTACTTC.

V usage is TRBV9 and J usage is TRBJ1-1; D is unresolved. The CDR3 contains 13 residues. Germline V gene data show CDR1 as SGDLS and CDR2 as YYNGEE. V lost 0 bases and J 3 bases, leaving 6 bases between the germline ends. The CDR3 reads CASSVEVHTEAFF. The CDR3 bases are TGTGCCAGCAGCGTAGAGGTTCACACTGAAGCTTTCTTT. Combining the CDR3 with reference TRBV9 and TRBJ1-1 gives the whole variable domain DSGVTQTPKHLITATGQRVTLRCSPRSGDLSVYWYQQSLDQGLQFLIQYYNGEERAKGNILERFSAQQFPDLHSELNLSSLELGDSALYFCASSVEVHTEAFFGQGTRLTVV.

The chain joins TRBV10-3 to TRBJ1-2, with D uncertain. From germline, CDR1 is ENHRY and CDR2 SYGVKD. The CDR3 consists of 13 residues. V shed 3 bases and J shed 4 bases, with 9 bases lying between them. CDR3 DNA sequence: TGTGCCATCAGTGACACGGGGATCTATGGCTACACCTTC. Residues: CAISDTGIYGYTF.